The 27 T cell receptor beta chains reported below all come from one sample, sequenced in a study of blood T cell repertoires in COVID-19. Clones were sequenced by immunoSEQ multiplex PCR, and TCRdb holds only the in-frame ones, with some missing. The table lists more than 95,000 clones, approximately 90% of them singletons. Sequenced material: peripheral blood. The receptors were gathered from a human donor in a cohort sampled during active COVID-19.

In this sample, this clone turned up once. V gene TRBV5-4 combines with J gene TRBJ2-5; 7 nucleotides line up with TRBD2. Looked up from germline, CDR1 is SGHNT and CDR2 is YYREEE (reference sequence). The length of the CDR3 is 14 residues. V gave up 0 bases and J gave up 4 bases; unmatched junction bases: 3. The CDR3 nucleotides read TGTGCCAGCAGCTTGGCGGGAGGAGGAGAGACCCAGTACTTC. Amino acid sequence: CASSLAGGGETQYF.

V is TRBV21-1 and J is TRBJ1-2; the D call TRBD1 from the table was never checked on the DNA. TRBV21-1 corresponds to a pseudogene. The CDR3 sequence is 14 residues long. Here the CDR3 DNA reads TGTGCCAGCAACGAGGGACAGGGCAGATATGGCTACACCTTC. It is translated as CASNEGQGRYGYTF.

Points on this clone: Within the sample, other DNA sequences also encode this same CDR3. The chain carries TRBV28 and TRBJ2-7; 9 bases fit TRBD1. With 6 bases clipped from V and 2 bases from J, the junction kept 8 bases outside the gene matches. Germline lookup yields CDR1 MDHEN and CDR2 SYDVKM. The CDR3 totals 15 residues. The CDR3 DNA reads TGTGCCAGCAGCCAGCCGGGACAGGGAGCCTACGAGCAGTACTTC. Its protein is CASSQPGQGAYEQYF.

V and J are TRBV28 and TRBJ1-3; unclear D gene. The CDR3 covers 15 residues. CDR1 is MDHEN, CDR2 SYDVKM, per germline. The V gene lost 4 bases and the J gene lost 0 bases, with 10 bases spanning the gap. Here the CDR3 DNA reads TGTGCCAGCAGTTCTCAGAGACACTCTGGAAACACCATATATTTT. This translates into CASSSQRHSGNTIYF.

This rearrangement joins TRBV3-1 (or the pseudogene TRBV3-2) to TRBJ1-6, with TRBD1 as a possible D gene (5 bases). Per germline, CDR1 LGHDT and CDR2 YNNKEL (reference sequence). Trimming removed 4 bases at V and 7 bases at J, with 17 bases between. CDR3 length: 16 amino acids. CDR3 sequence (DNA): TGTGCCAGCAGCCCCCAAGGAACAGGCTCGAATTCACCCCTCCACTTT. It translates to CASSPQGTGSNSPLHF.

This sequence joins TRBV15 and TRBJ2-7; 8 bases match TRBD2. Losses at the gene ends were 4 bases for V and 1 base for J; bases not matched to a gene: 6. The CDR3 totals 15 residues. Germline CDR1 and CDR2: LNHNV and YYDKDF (reference sequence). In nucleotides, the CDR3 is TGTGCCACCAGCAAAACGTCGGGGGGGTCCTACGAGCAGTACTTC. Translated: CATSKTSGGSYEQYF.

The chain joins TRBV3-1 (or the pseudogene TRBV3-2) to TRBJ2-3; TRBD2 might be the D (7 bases). V lost 8 bases and J 5 bases, leaving 23 bases between the germline ends. The CDR3 spans 16 residues. Germline CDR1 LGHDT, CDR2 YNNKEL (reference sequence). CDR3 nucleotides: TGTGCCAGCGAACAAAAGATAGGGGGGGCGAGAGATACGCAGTATTTT. Translating gives CASEQKIGGARDTQYF.

The genes are TRBV11-3 and TRBJ1-6, with D possibly TRBD1 on 6 matching bases. V lost 0 bases and J 4 bases, leaving 10 bases between the germline ends. CDR1 and CDR2 (germline): SGHNT, YENEEA. The CDR3 spans 16 residues. In nucleotides, the CDR3 is TGTGCCAGCAGCTTAGAGCAACAGGGTTATAATTCACCCCTCCACTTT. Translating gives CASSLEQQGYNSPLHF.

The gene calls are TRBV24-1 and TRBJ2-5, with D tentatively TRBD1 (6 bases). This CDR3 has 15 residues. The germline V gene has CDR1 KGHDR and CDR2 SFDVKD. V was shortened by 4 bases and J by 5 bases, with 16 bases between the two germline ends. CDR3 in DNA: TGTGCCACCAGTGACTCAACAGGGCCTGGGGAGACCCAGTACTTC. The encoded protein is CATSDSTGPGETQYF.

The chain couples TRBV28 to TRBJ2-2; no clear D. The germline gives CDR1 MDHEN, CDR2 SYDVKM. Trimming removed 6 bases at V and 5 bases at J, with 13 bases between. This CDR3 spans 14 amino acids. The CDR3 spells CASSKFSATGELFF. The CDR3 coding sequence is TGTGCCAGCAGCAAGTTCTCCGCGACCGGGGAGCTGTTTTTT.

This clone was detected a few times. The chain joins TRBV9 to TRBJ1-2; 8 nucleotides match TRBD1. Germline CDR1 and CDR2: SGDLS and YYNGEE. V shed 3 bases, J shed 4 bases, and the junction held 2 bases outside the gene matches. There are 13 residues in the CDR3. For the CDR3, the DNA is TGTGCCAGCAGCGACGGACAGGGCTATGGCTACACCTTC. Translating it yields CASSDGQGYGYTF.

The J gene is TRBJ1-1, the V gene TRBV7-6; D unclear. The CDR3 runs 11 residues. The germline V and J ends were trimmed by 3 bases and 11 bases, with 10 bases remaining between them. Germline loops: CDR1 SGHVS, CDR2 FNYEAQ. The CDR3 coding sequence is TGTGCCAGCAGCTTTCGAGGGCAGGCTTTCTTT. It encodes CASSFRGQAFF.

The chain employs TRBV18 and TRBJ2-3; 9 nucleotides line up with TRBD2. Germline V lookup: CDR1 KGHSH, CDR2 LQKENI. The CDR3 covers 17 residues. V gave up 3 bases and J gave up 3 bases; unmatched junction bases: 10. The CDR3 sequence: CASSPVGSGGPTDTQYF. The CDR3 DNA reads as TGTGCCAGCTCACCGGTCGGTAGCGGGGGACCGACAGATACGCAGTATTTT.

The V and J genes are TRBV18 and TRBJ2-7, with D tentatively TRBD2 (6 bases). In germline, CDR1 is KGHSH, CDR2 LQKENI. The ends were cut back, 2 bases at V and 6 bases at J, with 14 bases in the middle. The CDR3 totals 14 residues. Written as DNA, the CDR3 is TGTGCCAGCTCACCAGGGACCACCGGGGGCGAGCAGTACTTC. Its translation is CASSPGTTGGEQYF.

The chain uses TRBV28 and TRBJ2-5; D may be TRBD2 (6 bases). V was shortened by 5 bases and J by 5 bases, with 21 bases between the two germline ends. CDR3 length equals 16 residues. The germline V gene has CDR1 MDHEN and CDR2 SYDVKM. For the CDR3, the DNA is TGTGCCAGCAGTACCCGCTTTAGCGGAGGTCGGGAGACCCAGTACTTC. It translates to CASSTRFSGGRETQYF.

The CDR3 DNA reads TGTGCCAGCAGTGCCGGGACTAGCCACCTAGAGACCCAGTACTTC. It yields the protein CASSAGTSHLETQYF. This rearrangement joins TRBV28 to TRBJ2-5; 9 bases are a match to TRBD2. The germline V gene has CDR1 MDHEN and CDR2 SYDVKM. The CDR3 has 15 residues. V was pared by 5 bases and J by 4 bases, with 8 bases of the junction left unmatched.

This clone occurred once. This CDR3 is CASSPQGGNTEAFF. Here the CDR3 DNA reads TGTGCCAGCAGCCCTCAGGGGGGAAACACTGAAGCTTTCTTT. The V gene is TRBV3-1 (or the pseudogene TRBV3-2), the J gene TRBJ1-1, with 7 bases aligning to TRBD1. The CDR3 contains 14 residues. Trimming at V came to 4 bases and at J to 2 bases, leaving 4 bases not matched to a gene. Germline V gives CDR1 LGHDT, CDR2 YNNKEL (reference sequence).

This sequence joins TRBV30 and TRBJ1-5; D is unclear. The CDR3 consists of 14 residues. Germline CDR1 GTSNPN, CDR2 SVGIG (reference sequence). V was trimmed by 0 bases and J by 5 bases, leaving 11 bases between them. Here the CDR3 reads CAWSVKGDYQPQHF. CDR3 in DNA: TGTGCCTGGAGTGTAAAGGGAGATTATCAGCCCCAGCATTTT.

This clone was seen just once. V usage is TRBV30 and J usage is TRBJ2-1, with D perhaps matching TRBD1 (5 bases). Germline V gene data show CDR1 as GTSNPN and CDR2 as SVGIG (reference sequence). This CDR3 spans 16 amino acids. The V end was cut by 0 bases, the J end by 2 bases, with 14 bases between. This chain's CDR3 is CAWSVLWTHAYNEQFF. CDR3 bases: TGTGCCTGGAGTGTACTGTGGACACACGCCTACAATGAGCAGTTCTTC.

The CDR3 is CASSSRQEQPQHF. Here the CDR3 DNA reads TGTGCCAGCAGTAGCAGACAGGAGCAGCCCCAGCATTTT. The V call is TRBV7-2, the J call TRBJ1-5; a possible D gene is TRBD1 (6 bases). The germline V gene has CDR1 SGHTA and CDR2 FQGNSA. Trimming took off 6 bases at V and 7 bases at J, with 13 bases between the two ends. This CDR3 has 13 amino acids.

This clone was seen just once. The chain carries TRBV5-1 and TRBJ2-2, with D perhaps TRBD1 (5 bases). This CDR3 has 14 residues. Trimming left V 4 bases short and J 1 base short, with 8 bases between. Germline CDR1 reads SGHRS; CDR2 reads YFSETQ. CDR3 protein: CASSPQGNTGELFF. The CDR3 DNA reads as TGCGCCAGCAGCCCTCAGGGGAACACCGGGGAGCTGTTTTTT.

This chain joins TRBV20-1 and TRBJ2-3; D is ambiguous. With 6 bases removed from V and 7 bases from J, the gap between germline ends came to 5 bases. The germline V gene has CDR1 DFQATT and CDR2 SNEGSKA (reference sequence). The CDR3 consists of 9 residues. CDR3 sequence: CSAENTQYF. Here the CDR3 DNA reads TGCAGTGCCGAGAATACGCAGTATTTT.

The chain employs TRBV28 and TRBJ2-4; the match to TRBD2 covers 14 bases. Germline V CDR1 and CDR2: MDHEN, SYDVKM. V shed 3 bases and J 1 base; nucleotides not matched to a gene: 5. This CDR3 is built from 18 residues. The CDR3 bases are TGTGCCAGCAGTTTCCTGGGACTAGCGGGAGTGGCCAAAAACATTCAGTACTTC. This codes for CASSFLGLAGVAKNIQYF.

The chain carries TRBV13 and TRBJ2-2; no reliable D call. The V and J ends lost 3 bases and 7 bases respectively, with 9 bases between them. The CDR3 contains 13 residues. Germline CDR1 reads PRHDT; CDR2 reads FYEKMQ (reference sequence). The CDR3 loop is CASSFEADGELFF. The CDR3 DNA is TGTGCCAGCAGCTTCGAGGCAGACGGGGAGCTGTTTTTT.

The chain carries TRBV28 and TRBJ2-3, with 8 positions matching TRBD1. CDR1 is MDHEN, CDR2 SYDVKM, per germline. With 5 bases clipped from V and 3 bases from J, the junction kept 10 bases outside the gene matches. The CDR3 extends over 16 amino acids. The CDR3 DNA reads TGTGCCAGCAGTCCCCACCGACAGGGGATAACAGATACGCAGTATTTT. The encoded protein is CASSPHRQGITDTQYF.

CDR3 nucleotide sequence: TGTGCCTGGACAGGGGATTTAAGCTCCTATAATTCACCCCTCCACTTT. Protein sequence: CAWTGDLSSYNSPLHF. The J gene is TRBJ1-6, the V gene TRBV30; TRBD1 is a possible D gene (6 bases). Germline V CDR1 and CDR2: GTSNPN, SVGIG (reference sequence). Between the trimmed V and J ends, which lost 4 bases and 0 bases, there was a span of 13 bases. This CDR3 has 16 residues.

The V gene is TRBV5-4, the J gene TRBJ2-3; maybe TRBD2 (6 bases). Germline CDR1 reads SGHNT; CDR2 reads YYREEE (reference sequence). The V end lost 10 bases, the J end lost 6 bases, and 15 bases lay between the germline ends. This CDR3 spans 12 amino acids. The CDR3 loop is CAGGREADTQYF. DNA of the CDR3: TGTGCCGGAGGTAGGGAGGCCGATACGCAGTATTTT.